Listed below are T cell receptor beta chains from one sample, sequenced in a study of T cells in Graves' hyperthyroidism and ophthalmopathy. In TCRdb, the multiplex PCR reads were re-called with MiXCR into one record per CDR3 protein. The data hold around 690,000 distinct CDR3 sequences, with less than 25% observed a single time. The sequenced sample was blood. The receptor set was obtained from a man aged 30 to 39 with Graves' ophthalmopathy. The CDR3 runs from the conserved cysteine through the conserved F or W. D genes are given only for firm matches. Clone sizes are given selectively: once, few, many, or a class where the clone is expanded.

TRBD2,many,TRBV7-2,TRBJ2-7,CASSLEISGAYEQYF,TGTGCCAGCAGCTTAGAAATCAGCGGGGCCTACGAGCAGTACTTC
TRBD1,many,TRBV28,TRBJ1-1,CASSIRQGLREAFF,TGTGCCAGCAGCATTCGACAGGGTTTGCGGGAAGCTTTCTTT
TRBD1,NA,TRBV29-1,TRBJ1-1,CSAGTGEVAFF,TGCAGCGCCGGGACAGGGGAGGTGGCTTTCTTT
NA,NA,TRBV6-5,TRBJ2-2,CASSYSRAAGRLNTGELFF,TGTGCCAGCAGTTACTCGAGAGCGGCGGGACGCCTGAACACCGGGGAGCTGTTTTTT
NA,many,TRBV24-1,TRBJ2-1,CATSRGLVSNEQFF,TGTGCCACCAGCAGGGGATTGGTATCCAATGAGCAGTTCTTC
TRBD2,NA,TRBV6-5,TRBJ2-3,CASSYEASGSTDTQYF,TGTGCCAGCAGTTACGAGGCTAGCGGAAGCACAGATACGCAGTATTTT
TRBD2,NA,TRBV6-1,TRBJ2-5,CASSEVASGIGETQYF,TGTGCCAGCAGTGAAGTGGCTAGCGGGATTGGAGAGACCCAGTACTTC
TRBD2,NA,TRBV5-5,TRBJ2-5,CASSVGLAVQETQYF,TGTGCCAGCAGCGTGGGACTAGCGGTTCAAGAGACCCAGTACTTC
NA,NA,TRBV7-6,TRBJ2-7,CASSLAASAYEQYF,TGTGCCAGCAGCTTAGCGGCTAGCGCTTACGAGCAGTACTTC
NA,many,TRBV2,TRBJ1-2,CASRKAGPPYGYTF,TGTGCCAGCAGGAAGGCGGGGCCCCCCTATGGCTACACCTTC
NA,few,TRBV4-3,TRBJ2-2,CASSNGFVNTGELFF,TGCGCCAGCAGCAATGGGTTCGTCAACACCGGGGAGCTGTTTTTT
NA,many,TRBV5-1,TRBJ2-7,CASSLTALDEQYF,TGCGCCAGCAGCCTCACAGCGTTGGACGAGCAGTACTTC
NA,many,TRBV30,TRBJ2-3,CAWSVGSTDTQYF,TGTGCCTGGAGTGTGGGTAGCACAGATACGCAGTATTTT
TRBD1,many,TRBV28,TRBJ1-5,CASRPQGPQPQHF,TGTGCCAGCAGACCACAGGGGCCTCAGCCCCAGCATTTT
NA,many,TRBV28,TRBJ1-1,CAAMGGPTEAFF,TGTGCCGCCATGGGCGGACCCACTGAAGCTTTCTTT
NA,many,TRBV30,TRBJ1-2,CASGDYGYTF,TGTGCCTCCGGGGACTATGGCTACACCTTC
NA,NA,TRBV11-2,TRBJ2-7,CASSLVTPLEQYF,TGTGCCAGCAGCTTAGTAACCCCCCTCGAGCAGTACTTC
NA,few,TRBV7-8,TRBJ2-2,CASSFLFRENTGELFF,TGTGCCAGCAGCTTTTTGTTTAGGGAGAACACCGGGGAGCTGTTTTTT
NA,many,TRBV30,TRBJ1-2,CAWSEDSHYGYTF,TGTGCCTGGAGTGAGGACAGTCACTATGGCTACACCTTC
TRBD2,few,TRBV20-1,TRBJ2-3,CSAGALAGADTQYF,TGCAGTGCAGGGGCACTAGCGGGCGCAGATACGCAGTATTTT
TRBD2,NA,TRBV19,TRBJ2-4,CASSPGLAGLAKNIQYF,TGTGCCAGTAGTCCGGGACTAGCGGGACTAGCCAAAAACATTCAGTACTTC
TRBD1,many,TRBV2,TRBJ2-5,CASSDRTGTQETQYF,TGTGCCAGCAGTGACAGGACAGGGACCCAAGAGACCCAGTACTTC
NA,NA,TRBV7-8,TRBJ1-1,CASSSPGLAGGAFF,TGTGCCAGCAGCTCCCCGGGCCTGGCTGGTGGAGCTTTCTTT
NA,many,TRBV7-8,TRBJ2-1,CASSLDVGRTVNEQFF,TGTGCCAGCAGCTTAGACGTGGGGCGGACCGTAAATGAGCAGTTCTTC
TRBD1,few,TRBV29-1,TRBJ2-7,CSVGTGAYEQYF,TGCAGCGTTGGGACAGGGGCCTACGAGCAGTACTTC
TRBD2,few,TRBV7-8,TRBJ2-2,CASSLALAGLNTGELFF,TGTGCCAGCAGCTTAGCGCTAGCGGGACTTAACACCGGGGAGCTGTTTTTT
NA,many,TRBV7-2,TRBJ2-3,CASSWAGLTSTDTQYF,TGTGCCAGCAGCTGGGCGGGCCTAACTAGCACAGATACGCAGTATTTT
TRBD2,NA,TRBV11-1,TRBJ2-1,CASRLAGGSSYNEQFF,TGTGCCAGCAGGTTAGCGGGAGGTTCCTCCTACAATGAGCAGTTCTTC
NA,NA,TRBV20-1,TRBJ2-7,CSARTPPSYEQYF,TGCAGTGCTAGAACCCCACCCAGCTACGAGCAGTACTTC
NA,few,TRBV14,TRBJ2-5,CASSPRPAFQGGTQYF,TGTGCCAGCAGCCCTCGCCCGGCTTTTCAGGGAGGGACCCAGTACTTC
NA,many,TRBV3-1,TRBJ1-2,CASSQVGISYGYTF,TGTGCCAGCAGCCAAGTAGGGATCTCCTATGGCTACACCTTC
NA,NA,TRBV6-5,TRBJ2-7,CASVSDTYERYF,TGTGCCAGCGTTTCAGATACCTACGAGCGGTACTTC
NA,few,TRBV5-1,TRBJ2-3,CASSFLLDTQYF,TGCGCCAGCAGCTTTTTACTAGATACGCAGTATTTT
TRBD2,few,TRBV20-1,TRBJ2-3,CSAPPGALAVTDTQYF,TGCAGTGCCCCTCCCGGTGCCCTAGCGGTCACAGATACGCAGTATTTT
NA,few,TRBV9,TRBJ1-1,CASSTSTAGPEAFF,TGTGCCAGCAGCACCTCGACGGCCGGGCCTGAAGCTTTCTTT
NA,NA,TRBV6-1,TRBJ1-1,CASGFGLLNTEAFF,TGTGCCAGCGGATTCGGACTTTTGAACACTGAAGCTTTCTTT
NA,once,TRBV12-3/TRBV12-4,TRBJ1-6,CASRLGQGSSPLHF,TGTGCCAGCAGACTTGGGCAGGGAAGTTCACCCCTCCACTTT
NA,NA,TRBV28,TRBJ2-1,CASSLGGSRQFF,TGTGCCAGCAGCCTAGGGGGAAGTAGGCAGTTCTTC
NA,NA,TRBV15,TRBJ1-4,CATSRVRLAVNEKLFF,TGTGCCACCAGCAGAGTGAGGTTGGCAGTTAATGAAAAACTGTTTTTT
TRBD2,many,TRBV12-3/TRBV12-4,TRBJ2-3,CASSQSGTYFTDTQYF,TGTGCCAGCAGTCAGAGCGGGACCTATTTCACAGATACGCAGTATTTT
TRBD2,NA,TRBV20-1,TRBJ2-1,CSARSGTSTSKQFF,TGCAGTGCTAGGTCCGGGACTAGCACTTCTAAGCAGTTCTTC
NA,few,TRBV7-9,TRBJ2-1,CASSLALLGNNEQFF,TGTGCCAGCAGCTTAGCGCTATTGGGAAACAATGAGCAGTTCTTC
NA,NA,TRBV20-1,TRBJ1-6,CSARVRTADSPLHF,TGCAGTGCTAGAGTTAGGACAGCAGATTCACCCCTCCACTTT
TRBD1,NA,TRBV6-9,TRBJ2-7,CASSFPGGRYEQYF,TGTGCCAGCAGTTTCCCAGGGGGCAGGTACGAGCAGTACTTC
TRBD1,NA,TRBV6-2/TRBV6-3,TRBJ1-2,CASTSGTGVSPNYGYTF,TGTGCCAGCACCTCCGGGACAGGGGTTTCCCCTAACTATGGCTACACCTTC
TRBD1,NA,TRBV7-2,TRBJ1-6,CASSYGQGPRVNSPLHF,TGTGCCAGCAGCTACGGACAGGGGCCCAGGGTTAATTCACCCCTCCACTTT
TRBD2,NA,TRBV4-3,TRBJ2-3,CASSQDPLAGWDTQYF,TGCGCCAGCAGCCAAGATCCGCTAGCGGGGTGGGATACGCAGTATTTT
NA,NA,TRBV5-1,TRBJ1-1,CASSSNGAPGEAFF,TGCGCCAGCAGCTCGAACGGGGCACCGGGGGAAGCTTTCTTT
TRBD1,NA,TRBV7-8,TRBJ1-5,CASSPGQTNQPQHF,TGTGCCAGCAGCCCGGGACAGACTAATCAGCCCCAGCATTTT
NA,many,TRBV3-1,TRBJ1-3,CASSQGSLSGNTIYF,TGTGCCAGCAGCCAAGGGAGCCTCTCTGGAAACACCATATATTTT
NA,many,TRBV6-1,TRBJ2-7,CASSDSGFREQYF,TGTGCCAGCAGTGACTCGGGGTTTCGCGAGCAGTACTTC
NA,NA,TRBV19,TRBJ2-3,CASSYGPAGTQYF,TGTGCCAGTAGTTACGGGCCAGCGGGTACGCAGTATTTT
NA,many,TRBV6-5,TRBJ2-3,CASSYLGSSTDTQYF,TGTGCCAGCAGTTACTTGGGGAGTAGCACAGATACGCAGTATTTT
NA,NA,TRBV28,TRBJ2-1,CASSLLSGGEQFF,TGTGCCAGCAGTTTATTAAGCGGCGGTGAGCAGTTCTTC
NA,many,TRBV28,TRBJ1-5,CASRLGGANQPQHF,TGTGCCAGCAGACTTGGGGGGGCGAATCAGCCCCAGCATTTT
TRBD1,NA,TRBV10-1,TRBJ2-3,CASRAGQGGTQYF,TGCGCCAGCAGAGCTGGACAGGGAGGTACGCAGTATTTT
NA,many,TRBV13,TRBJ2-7,CASSGNGRAYEQYF,TGTGCCAGCAGCGGGAACGGACGGGCATACGAGCAGTACTTC
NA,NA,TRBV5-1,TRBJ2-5,CASSSQPTPQETQYF,TGCGCCAGCAGCTCGCAACCAACTCCTCAAGAGACCCAGTACTTC
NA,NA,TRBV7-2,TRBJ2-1,CASSLDLPGRNEQFF,TGTGCCAGCAGCTTAGATCTTCCGGGAAGGAATGAGCAGTTCTTC
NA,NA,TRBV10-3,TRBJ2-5,CAIRGGQETQYF,TGTGCCATCCGAGGGGGGCAAGAGACCCAGTACTTC